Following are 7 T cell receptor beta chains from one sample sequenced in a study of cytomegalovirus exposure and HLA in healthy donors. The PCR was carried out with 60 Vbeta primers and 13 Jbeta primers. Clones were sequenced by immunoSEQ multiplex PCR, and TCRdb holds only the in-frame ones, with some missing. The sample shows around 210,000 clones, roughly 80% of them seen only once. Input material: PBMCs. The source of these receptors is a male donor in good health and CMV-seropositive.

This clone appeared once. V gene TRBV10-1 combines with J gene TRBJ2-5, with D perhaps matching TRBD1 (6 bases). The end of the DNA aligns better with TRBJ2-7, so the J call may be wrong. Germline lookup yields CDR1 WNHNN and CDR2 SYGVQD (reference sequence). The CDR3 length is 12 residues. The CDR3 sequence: CASREQGYEQYF. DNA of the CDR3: TGCGCCAGCAGGGAACAGGGTTACGAGCAGTACTTC.

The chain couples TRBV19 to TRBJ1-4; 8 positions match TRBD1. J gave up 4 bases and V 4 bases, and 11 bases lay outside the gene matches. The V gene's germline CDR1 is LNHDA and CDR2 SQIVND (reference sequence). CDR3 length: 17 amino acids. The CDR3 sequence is CASSTGTGVTGNEKLFF. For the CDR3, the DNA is TGTGCCAGTAGTACCGGGACAGGCGTCACGGGTAATGAAAAACTGTTTTTT.

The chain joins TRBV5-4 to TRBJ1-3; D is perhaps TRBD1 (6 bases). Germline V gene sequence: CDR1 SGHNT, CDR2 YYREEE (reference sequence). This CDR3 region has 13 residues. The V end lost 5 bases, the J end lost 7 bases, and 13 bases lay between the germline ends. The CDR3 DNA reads TGTGCCAGCAGTCGGACAGAGGTGAACACCATATATTTT. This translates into CASSRTEVNTIYF. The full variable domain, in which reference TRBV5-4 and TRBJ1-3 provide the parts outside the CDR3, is ETGVTQSPTHLIKTRGQQVTLRCSSQSGHNTVSWYQQALGQGPQFIFQYYREEENGRGNFPPRFSGLQFPNYSSELNVNALELDDSALYLCASSRTEVNTIYFGEGSWLTVV.

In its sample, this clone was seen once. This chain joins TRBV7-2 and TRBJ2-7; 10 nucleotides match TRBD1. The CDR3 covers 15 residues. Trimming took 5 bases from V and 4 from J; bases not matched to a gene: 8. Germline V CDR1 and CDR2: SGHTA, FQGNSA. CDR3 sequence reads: CASSLPPGQGYEQYF. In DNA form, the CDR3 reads TGTGCCAGCAGCCTGCCCCCGGGACAGGGGTACGAGCAGTACTTC.

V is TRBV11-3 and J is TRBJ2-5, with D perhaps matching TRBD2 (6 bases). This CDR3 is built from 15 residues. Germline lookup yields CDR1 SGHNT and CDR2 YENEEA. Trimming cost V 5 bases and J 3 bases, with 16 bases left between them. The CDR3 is CASSRGSGHKETQYF. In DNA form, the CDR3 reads TGTGCCAGCAGCCGTGGTAGCGGACATAAAGAGACCCAGTACTTC. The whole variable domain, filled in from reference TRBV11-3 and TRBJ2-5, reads EAGVVQSPRYKIIEKKQPVAFWCNPISGHNTLYWYLQNLGQGPELLIRYENEEAVDDSQLPKDRFSAERLKGVDSTLKIQPAELGDSAVYLCASSRGSGHKETQYFGPGTRLLVL.

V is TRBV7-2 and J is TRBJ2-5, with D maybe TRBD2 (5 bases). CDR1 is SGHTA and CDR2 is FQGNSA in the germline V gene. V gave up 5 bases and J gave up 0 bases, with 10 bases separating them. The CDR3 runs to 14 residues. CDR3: CASSPGLNQETQYF. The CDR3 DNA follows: TGTGCCAGCAGCCCAGGACTGAACCAAGAGACCCAGTACTTC.

The CDR3 bases are TGTGCCAGCAGCTTCCGACTAGCGGGGGATGGCACAGATACGCAGTATTTT. It specifies CASSFRLAGDGTDTQYF. The V gene is TRBV11-3, the J gene TRBJ2-3; 12 bases map to TRBD2. Trimming removed 3 bases from V and 1 base from J; junction bases left unmatched: 5. Germline CDR1 reads SGHNT; CDR2 reads YENEEA. The CDR3 runs to 17 residues.